The entry that follows covers one TCR beta chain sequence. MiXCR was run by TCRdb on the RT-PCR reads, yielding one entry per CDR3 protein. This table holds about 960,000 distinct CDR3 sequences, about 20% found once. This sample was included in a study of patients and donors after allogeneic stem cell transplantation. CDR1 is MNHEY, CDR2 SMNVEV, per germline (reference sequence). V shed 3 bases and J shed 2 bases, with 15 bases lying between them. The CDR3 covers 16 residues. Sequencing was carried out using blood, either unsorted or a sorted T cell fraction (not recorded which). The receptor was isolated from a human donor who was either an allogeneic HSCT recipient or a stem cell or donor lymphocyte infusion donor (not recorded which). It is not recorded whose cells these are; they may come from a transplant donor. The chain carries TRBV27 and TRBJ2-3, with D perhaps matching TRBD1 or TRBD2 (6 bases each). This CDR3 is CASSFSWGALTDTQYF. The CDR3 DNA sequence: TGTGCCAGCAGTTTTTCTTGGGGGGCCCTCACAGATACGCAGTATTTT.